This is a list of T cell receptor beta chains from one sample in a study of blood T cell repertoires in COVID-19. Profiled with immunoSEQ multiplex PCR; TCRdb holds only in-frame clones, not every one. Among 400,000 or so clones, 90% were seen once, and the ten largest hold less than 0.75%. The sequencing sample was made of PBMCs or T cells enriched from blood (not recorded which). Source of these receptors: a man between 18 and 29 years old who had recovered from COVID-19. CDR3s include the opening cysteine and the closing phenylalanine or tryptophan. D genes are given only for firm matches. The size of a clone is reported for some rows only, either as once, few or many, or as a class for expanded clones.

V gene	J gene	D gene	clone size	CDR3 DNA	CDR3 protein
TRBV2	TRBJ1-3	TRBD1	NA	TGTGCCAGCAGTCTCCGGGACAGGGGAGACACCATATATTTT	CASSLRDRGDTIYF
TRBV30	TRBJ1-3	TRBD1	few	TGTGCCTGGAGTGTACAGGGGGCTGGAAACACCATATATTTT	CAWSVQGAGNTIYF
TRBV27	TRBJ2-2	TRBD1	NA	TGTGCCAGCAGACAGGGGCGCACCGGGGAGCTGTTTTTT	CASRQGRTGELFF
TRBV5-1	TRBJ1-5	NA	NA	TGCGCCAGCAGCTTTACCGGGACACCGCCCCAGCATTTT	CASSFTGTPPQHF
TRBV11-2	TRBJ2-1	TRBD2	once	TGTGCCAGCAGCTTAGTTCTAGCGGGAGGGAAAAATGAGCAGTTCTTC	CASSLVLAGGKNEQFF
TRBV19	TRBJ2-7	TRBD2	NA	TGTGCCAGTCGAAAATCCGGACTAGCGGGAGAAGTGGGCGAGCAGTACTTC	CASRKSGLAGEVGEQYF
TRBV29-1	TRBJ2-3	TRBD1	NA	TGCAGCGTTGGAGGGGGACAGGGACCGTTCACAGATACGCAGTATTTT	CSVGGGQGPFTDTQYF
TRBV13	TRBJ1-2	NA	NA	TGTGCCAGCAGCTTCCGGGGGGTTGGTGGCTACACCTTC	CASSFRGVGGYTF
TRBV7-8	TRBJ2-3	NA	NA	TGTGCCAGCAGCTCCAATGGGCCCCGGCCAGATACGCAGTATTTT	CASSSNGPRPDTQYF
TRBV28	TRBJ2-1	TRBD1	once	TGTGCCAGCAGTCGGACAGGGAACTCCTACAATGAGCAGTTCTTC	CASSRTGNSYNEQFF
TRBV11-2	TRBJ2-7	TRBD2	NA	TGTGCCAGCAGCATAGGGACTAGCGGGAGTAACGAGCAGTACTTC	CASSIGTSGSNEQYF
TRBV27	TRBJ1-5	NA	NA	TGTGCCAGCAGTCCCCGACGGGCCTGGGAGCCAGATACCGATAGCAATCAGCCCCAGCATTTT	CASSPRRAWEPDTDSNQPQHF
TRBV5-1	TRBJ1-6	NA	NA	TGCGCCAGCAGCGCCTTCGGCAGGTTGGATAATTCACCCCTCCACTTT	CASSAFGRLDNSPLHF
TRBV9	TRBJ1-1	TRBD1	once	TGTGCCAGCAGCGGGACAGGGATAGGAGTTTTGAACACTGAAGCTTTCTTT	CASSGTGIGVLNTEAFF
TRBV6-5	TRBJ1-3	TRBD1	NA	TGTGCCAGCAGTTCAGACAGGGCGGCTGGAAACACCATATATTTT	CASSSDRAAGNTIYF
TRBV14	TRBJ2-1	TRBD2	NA	TGTGCCAGCAGCCAGAGGACTAGCGGGGTATACAATGAGCAGTTCTTC	CASSQRTSGVYNEQFF
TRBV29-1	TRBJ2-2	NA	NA	TGCAGCGCACAGGGTCCGAACACCGGGGAGCTGTTTTTT	CSAQGPNTGELFF
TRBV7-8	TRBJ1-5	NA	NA	TGTGCCAGCAGCTCGGGTCCAAACAATCAGCCCCAGCATTTT	CASSSGPNNQPQHF
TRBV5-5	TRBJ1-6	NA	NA	TGTGCCAGCACCCTGGGGGACTTTTCACCCCTCCACTTT	CASTLGDFSPLHF
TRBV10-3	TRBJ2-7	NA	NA	TGTGCCATCAGTGACAGCTACGAGCAGTACTTC	CAISDSYEQYF
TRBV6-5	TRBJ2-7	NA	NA	TGTGCCAGCAGTTACAGAGCTAGCTACGAGCAGTACTTC	CASSYRASYEQYF
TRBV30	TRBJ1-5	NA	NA	TGTGCCTGGAGTGGGGGCGTTAGGGACAATCAGCCCCAGCATTTT	CAWSGGVRDNQPQHF
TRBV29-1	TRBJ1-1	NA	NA	TGCAGCGGCTCCCCGGCGGGGAACACTGAAGCTTTCTTT	CSGSPAGNTEAFF
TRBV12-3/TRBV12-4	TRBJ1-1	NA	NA	TGTGCCAGCAGTCCCAATTGGAACACTGAAGCTTTCTTT	CASSPNWNTEAFF
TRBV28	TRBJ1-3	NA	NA	TGTGCCAGCAGTTTGGGAGGGGGCTCTGGAAACACCATATATTTT	CASSLGGGSGNTIYF
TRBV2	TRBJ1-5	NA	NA	TGTGCCAGCATTGATATTGGCAGGGGTGTAGGGCAGCCCCAGCATTTT	CASIDIGRGVGQPQHF
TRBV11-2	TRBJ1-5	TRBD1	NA	TGTGCCAGCAGCTTAACAGGGGGACACGGTCAGCCCCAGCATTTT	CASSLTGGHGQPQHF
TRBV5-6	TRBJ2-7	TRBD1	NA	TGTGCCAGCAGCTCGGGGGGACAGGGGGTGTACGAGCAGTACTTC	CASSSGGQGVYEQYF
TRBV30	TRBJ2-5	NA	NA	TGTGCCTGGTCCGGATCGCGGGAGACCCAGTACTTC	CAWSGSRETQYF
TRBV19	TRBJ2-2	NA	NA	TGTGCCAGTAGTATACTAGCTTCCGGGGAGCTGTTTTTT	CASSILASGELFF
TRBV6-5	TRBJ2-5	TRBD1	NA	TGTGCCAGCGGGACAGGGTTCCAAGAGACCCAGTACTTC	CASGTGFQETQYF
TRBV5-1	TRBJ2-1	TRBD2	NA	TGCGCCAGCAGCCCCACCTTTTCTAGCGGGGGCATCAATGAGCAGTTCTTC	CASSPTFSSGGINEQFF
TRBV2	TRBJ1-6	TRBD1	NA	TGTGCCAGCGGGACAGCGTATAATTCACCCCTCCACTTT	CASGTAYNSPLHF
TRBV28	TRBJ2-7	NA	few	TGTGCCAGCAAACCACACTCGACCCTAGACGAGCAGTACTTC	CASKPHSTLDEQYF
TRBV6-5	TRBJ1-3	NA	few	TGTGCCAGCAGTTACCGTTCCGGAAACACCATATATTTT	CASSYRSGNTIYF
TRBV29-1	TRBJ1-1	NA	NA	TGCAGCGTTGAAACGGTTGAAGCTTTCTTT	CSVETVEAFF
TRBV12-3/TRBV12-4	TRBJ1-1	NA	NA	TGTGCCAGCAGTCCCTTAAAGAACACTGAAGCTTTCTTT	CASSPLKNTEAFF
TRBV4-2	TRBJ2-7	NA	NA	TGTGCCAGCAGCCCCTTGGGTAGGAGCGGCGGGGGCGCGTTCGATCGGAAACCATACGAGCAGTACTTC	CASSPLGRSGGGAFDRKPYEQYF
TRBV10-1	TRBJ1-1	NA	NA	TGCGCCAGCAGTGAGTCTAACGGTTATGAAGCTTTCTTT	CASSESNGYEAFF
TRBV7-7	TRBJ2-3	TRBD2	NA	TGTGCCAGCAGCTTTAGCGGGAAAACAGATACGCAGTATTTT	CASSFSGKTDTQYF
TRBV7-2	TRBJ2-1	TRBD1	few	TGTGCCAGCGCCTTCGGGACAGCCTACAATGAGCAGTTCTTC	CASAFGTAYNEQFF
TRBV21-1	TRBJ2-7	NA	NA	TGTGCCAGCAGCAGGACTAAGGGGGGACAGGGTTACTACGAGCAGTACTTC	CASSRTKGGQGYYEQYF
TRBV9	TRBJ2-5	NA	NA	TGTGCCAGCAGCGTAGACCGCCAGGGGGAGACCCAGTACTTC	CASSVDRQGETQYF
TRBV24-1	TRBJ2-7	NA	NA	TGTGCCACCAGTGATTTGCAACTGTACGTTCTCCTTTACGAGCAGTACTTC	CATSDLQLYVLLYEQYF
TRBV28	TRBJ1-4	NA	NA	TGTGCCAGCAGTTACGACAGGACTAATGAAAAACTGTTTTTT	CASSYDRTNEKLFF
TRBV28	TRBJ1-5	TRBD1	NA	TGTGCCAGCAAAATAGGGACAGTCAGCAATCAGCCCCAGCATTTT	CASKIGTVSNQPQHF